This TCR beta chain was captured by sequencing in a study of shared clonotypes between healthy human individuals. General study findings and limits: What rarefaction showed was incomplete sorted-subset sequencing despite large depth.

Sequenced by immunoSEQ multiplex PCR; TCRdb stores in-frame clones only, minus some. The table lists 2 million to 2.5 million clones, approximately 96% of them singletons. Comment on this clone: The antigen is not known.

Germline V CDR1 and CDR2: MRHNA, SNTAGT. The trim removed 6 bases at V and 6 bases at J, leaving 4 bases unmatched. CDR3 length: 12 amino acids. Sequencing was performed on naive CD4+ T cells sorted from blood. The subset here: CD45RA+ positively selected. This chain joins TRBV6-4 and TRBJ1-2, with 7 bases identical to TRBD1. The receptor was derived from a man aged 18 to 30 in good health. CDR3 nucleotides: TGTGCCAGCAGCCAGACAGGGCATGGCTACACCTTC. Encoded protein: CASSQTGHGYTF.